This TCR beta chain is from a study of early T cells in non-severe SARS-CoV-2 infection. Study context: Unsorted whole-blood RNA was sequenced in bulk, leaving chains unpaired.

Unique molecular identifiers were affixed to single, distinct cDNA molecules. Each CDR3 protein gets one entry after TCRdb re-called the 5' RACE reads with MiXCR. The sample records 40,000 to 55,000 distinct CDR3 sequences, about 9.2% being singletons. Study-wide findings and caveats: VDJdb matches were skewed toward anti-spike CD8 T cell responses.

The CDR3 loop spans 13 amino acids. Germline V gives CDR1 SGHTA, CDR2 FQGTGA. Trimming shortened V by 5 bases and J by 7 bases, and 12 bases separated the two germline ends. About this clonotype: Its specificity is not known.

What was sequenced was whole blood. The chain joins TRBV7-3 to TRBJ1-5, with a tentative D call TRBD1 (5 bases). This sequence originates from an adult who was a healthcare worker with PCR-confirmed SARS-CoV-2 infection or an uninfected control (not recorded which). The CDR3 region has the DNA TGTGCCAGCAGCACTGGGGCCCTGCAGCCCCAGCATTTT. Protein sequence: CASSTGALQPQHF.